These 4 T cell receptor beta chains share one sample of origin, sequenced in a study of blood T cell repertoires in COVID-19. Generated by immunoSEQ multiplex PCR, the TCRdb table keeps only in-frame clones and is missing some. The profile shows about 270,000 clones, around nine tenths of them singletons. The sequencing input was peripheral blood. The receptors shown here come from a man aged 40-55 years with active or convalescent COVID-19.

In its sample, this clone was seen a few times. V gene TRBV24-1 combines with J gene TRBJ1-5; 7 bases are a match to TRBD1. This CDR3 region has 14 residues. Losses at the gene ends were 3 bases for V and 7 bases for J; bases not matched to a gene: 5. Germline CDR1 and CDR2: KGHDR and SFDVKD. CDR3 amino acids: CATSDKGARQPQHF. The CDR3 DNA sequence: TGTGCCACCAGTGATAAGGGGGCTAGGCAGCCCCAGCATTTT.

The chain has TRBV6-5 and TRBJ1-5; 7 bases map to TRBD1. The CDR3 consists of 14 residues. The V and J ends lost 7 bases and 3 bases, in that order; junction bases with no gene match: 6. The V gene's germline CDR1 is MNHEY and CDR2 SVGAGI. The CDR3 spells CASNLQGTNQPQHF. The CDR3 DNA follows: TGTGCCAGCAACCTACAGGGGACCAATCAGCCCCAGCATTTT.

The CDR3, as DNA: TGCAGCGTTGTTTGGACCAGGGGCTATGGCTACACCTTC. Its protein product is CSVVWTRGYGYTF. V is TRBV29-1 and J is TRBJ1-2; D perhaps matches TRBD1 (6 bases). Germline-derived CDR1 and CDR2 are SQVTM and ANQGSEA. Deletions cut 4 bases from V and 4 bases from J, with 13 bases between. This CDR3 contains 13 residues.

The genes are TRBV20-1 and TRBJ2-1; maybe TRBD2 (6 bases). The V gene lost 3 bases and the J gene lost 10 bases, with 13 bases spanning the gap. The germline V gene has CDR1 DFQATT and CDR2 SNEGSKA (reference sequence). The CDR3 runs 12 residues. The CDR3 DNA reads as TGCAGTGCTAGTGGTAGCGGCAACGAGCAGTTCTTC. Amino acid sequence: CSASGSGNEQFF.